This entry describes one TCR beta chain. The antigen is unknown. The data stem from a study of cytomegalovirus exposure and HLA in healthy donors. The table came from immunoSEQ multiplex PCR; TCRdb's copy has only in-frame clones and leaves some out. The sample has over 200,000 clones, approximately 86% seen once. Germline CDR1 and CDR2: MNHNS and SASEGT. Trimming took 6 bases from V and 2 from J; bases not matched to a gene: 2. The CDR3 runs to 13 residues. Study-level findings and limits: Reports credit the classifier with highly specific, highly sensitive diagnosis of cytomegalovirus status. In vitro testing confirmed a few CMV-associated chains as specific for CMV antigens.

Sequencing used PBMCs. The source is a young woman in good health and CMV-seronegative. The rearrangement links TRBV6-1 to TRBJ2-7, with 9 bases lining up with TRBD1. The CDR3 DNA sequence: TGTGCCAGCAGGGACAGGGGAACCTACGAGCAGTACTTC. This translates into CASRDRGTYEQYF.